One T cell receptor (beta chain) is described in this entry. The sample belongs to a study of human T cells and chemical hapten exposure. There are 13 residues in the CDR3. V was shortened by 0 bases and J by 5 bases, with 7 bases between the two germline ends. Germline V gene sequence: CDR1 WSHSY, CDR2 SAAADI. Indicated time point: pre-sensitization, week 0. Stated treatment: therapeutic diphenylcyclopropenone sensitization with weekly scalp DPC. In the authors' workflow: Across samples, TCR counts had a median of about 93,000 and ranged from roughly 23,224 to 750,000. TCRdb reprocessed the RACE reads with MiXCR, giving one entry per CDR3 protein. The V and J calls were determined by TCRdb, not by the authors. The table includes some 330,000 distinct CDR3 sequences, around 5.5% detected once.

The chain uses TRBV10-2 and TRBJ2-5, with D maybe TRBD2 (5 bases). The sequenced sample was whole blood, obtained in connection with sensitization to the hapten diphenylcyclopropenone (DPC). The receptor's source is a woman younger than 30 with alopecia areata. Some clones in this sample may be carry-over from other donors' samples. CDR3: CASSESGSETQYF. DNA for the CDR3: TGCGCCAGCAGTGAGTCGGGGAGTGAGACCCAGTACTTC.